Shown below are 31 T cell receptor beta chains from a single sample sequenced in a study of cytomegalovirus exposure and HLA in healthy donors. The table came from immunoSEQ multiplex PCR; TCRdb's copy has only in-frame clones and leaves some out. Found here are tens of thousands of clones, 80% to 95% of them singletons; the top ten hold roughly 5.2%. Sequencing was performed on PBMCs. All receptors derive from a man younger than 30 in good health and CMV-seropositive.

The genes are TRBV25-1 and TRBJ2-5, with 7 bases that match TRBD2. J lost 5 bases, V lost 1 base, and 7 bases had no gene match. This CDR3 is built from 15 residues. Germline V lookup: CDR1 MGHDK, CDR2 SYGVNS. In DNA, the CDR3 is TGTGCCAGCAGTGAATCCCGCGGGAGAATTGAGACCCAGTACTTC. It codes for CASSESRGRIETQYF.

This chain joins TRBV28 and TRBJ1-1; D is uncertain. The CDR3 has 12 residues. Germline CDR1 and CDR2: MDHEN and SYDVKM. The ends were cut back, 7 bases at V and 7 bases at J, with 13 bases in the middle. The CDR3 DNA reads as TGTGCCAGCATCAACCTACGGGGTGAAGCTTTCTTT. Translating gives CASINLRGEAFF.

This rearrangement joins TRBV15 to TRBJ2-7, with 8 bases matching TRBD1. The J segment lost 3 bases and the V segment lost 3 bases, leaving 13 bases of the junction unmatched. The CDR3 is 17 amino acids. Germline CDR1 reads LNHNV; CDR2 reads YYDKDF (reference sequence). The CDR3 here is CATSSPNTGTGDYEQYF. The CDR3 DNA sequence: TGTGCCACCAGCAGCCCCAACACCGGGACAGGAGACTACGAGCAGTACTTC.

V gene TRBV27 combines with J gene TRBJ2-7, with TRBD1 as a possible D gene (6 bases). The ends were cut back, 0 bases at V and 4 bases at J, with 10 bases in the middle. CDR3 length equals 14 residues. Germline lookup yields CDR1 MNHEY and CDR2 SMNVEV (reference sequence). Here the CDR3 DNA reads TGTGCCAGCAGTTTATCGAGCAGGGGTTACGAGCAGTACTTC. Translation gives CASSLSSRGYEQYF.

The rearrangement uses TRBV2 and TRBJ2-1, with TRBD2 identical over 9 bases. Losses at the gene ends were 7 bases for V and 3 bases for J; bases not matched to a gene: 4. The V gene's germline CDR1 is SNHLY and CDR2 FYNNEI. This CDR3 has 14 residues. CDR3 coding DNA: TGTGCCAGCAAACTAGCGGGTGTCTACAATGAGCAGTTCTTC. It translates to CASKLAGVYNEQFF. The entire variable domain, with the rest obtained from reference TRBV2 and TRBJ2-1, is as follows: EPEVTQTPSHQVTQMGQEVILRCVPISNHLYFYWYRQILGQKVEFLVSFYNNEISEKSEIFDDQFSVERPDGSNFTLKIRSTKLEDSAMYFCASKLAGVYNEQFFGPGTRLTVL.

This chain connects TRBV6-5 to TRBJ1-4; a possible D gene is TRBD1 (5 bases). The V gene lost 6 bases and the J gene lost 0 bases, with 11 bases spanning the gap. Germline V gene sequence: CDR1 MNHEY, CDR2 SVGAGI. This CDR3 has 15 residues. CDR3 bases: TGTGCCAGCAGGACAGACAGTTCAACTAATGAAAAACTGTTTTTT. Protein sequence: CASRTDSSTNEKLFF.

The chain joins TRBV5-1 to TRBJ2-5; no firm D call. The V gene lost 4 bases and the J gene lost 1 base, with 5 bases spanning the gap. CDR3 length: 12 amino acids. CDR1 and CDR2 (germline): SGHRS, YFSETQ. The CDR3 is CASSKLQETQYF. The CDR3 DNA reads TGCGCCAGCAGCAAACTCCAAGAGACCCAGTACTTC.

The V call is TRBV27, the J call TRBJ2-2; D is unresolved. Trimming stripped 3 bases from V and 5 bases from J, with 4 bases between. Germline V gene data show CDR1 as MNHEY and CDR2 as SMNVEV (reference sequence). CDR3 length: 12 amino acids. The CDR3 reads CASSFSTGELFF. The CDR3 nucleotides are TGTGCCAGCAGTTTTTCGACCGGGGAGCTGTTTTTT.

The chain carries TRBV30 and TRBJ2-4; D not certain. The CDR3 covers 12 residues. Germline V gene sequence: CDR1 GTSNPN, CDR2 SVGIG (reference sequence). The V gene lost 3 bases and the J gene lost 4 bases, with 7 bases spanning the gap. The CDR3 here is CAWSDTKNIQYF. CDR3 nucleotides: TGTGCCTGGAGCGACACTAAAAACATTCAGTACTTC.

The table lists this clone with a few counts. The chain is built from TRBV4-1 and TRBJ2-1, with 14 bases fitting TRBD2. Germline lookup yields CDR1 MGHRA and CDR2 YSYEKL. The CDR3 contains 22 residues. The junction had 17 bases not matched to a gene; V was cut back by 4 bases and J by 0 bases. The CDR3 nucleotides read TGCGCCAGCAGCCCTTGGACTAGCGGGGGGAGTGAGGGTCAGGGCTCCTACAATGAGCAGTTCTTC. It yields the protein CASSPWTSGGSEGQGSYNEQFF.

The chain employs TRBV6-1 and TRBJ1-2; TRBD1 aligns across 7 bases. Germline V gene sequence: CDR1 MNHNS, CDR2 SASEGT. V gave up 1 base and J gave up 4 bases; unmatched junction bases: 6. The length of the CDR3 is 15 residues. The CDR3 bases are TGTGCCAGCAGTGAAGTAGGGACAGATGGCTATGGCTACACCTTC. Protein sequence: CASSEVGTDGYGYTF.

The CDR3 loop is CASSFGGLAEETQYF. For the CDR3, the DNA is TGTGCCAGCAGTTTTGGAGGACTAGCGGAAGAGACCCAGTACTTC. The chain recombines TRBV28 with TRBJ2-5; 10 positions match TRBD2. The germline CDR1 and CDR2 sequences are MDHEN and SYDVKM. The J segment lost 3 bases and the V segment lost 3 bases, leaving 4 bases of the junction unmatched. The CDR3 consists of 15 residues.

The chain combines TRBV28 with TRBJ1-2, with D unresolved. Deletions cut 3 bases from V and 0 bases from J, with 5 bases between. Germline V lookup: CDR1 MDHEN, CDR2 SYDVKM. The CDR3 sequence is 13 residues long. In DNA, the CDR3 is TGTGCCAGCAGTTTCGCAGCTAACTATGGCTACACCTTC. This encodes CASSFAANYGYTF.

This chain joins TRBV25-1 and TRBJ2-1, with 7 bases lining up with TRBD2. This CDR3 has 18 residues. The junction had 10 bases not matched to a gene; V was cut back by 1 base and J by 1 base. CDR1 is MGHDK, CDR2 SYGVNS, per germline. The CDR3 is CASSESRAGVGSYNEQFF. As DNA, the CDR3 is TGTGCCAGCAGTGAATCACGTGCGGGGGTAGGGTCCTACAATGAGCAGTTCTTC.

This clone was recorded once. The chain recombines TRBV6-4 with TRBJ1-1, with 12 positions matching TRBD1. The CDR3 runs to 17 residues. V was clipped by 6 bases and J by 0 bases; unmatched bases: 8. Germline V gives CDR1 MRHNA, CDR2 SNTAGT. The CDR3 spells CASRAGTGGDLNTEAFF. The CDR3 DNA reads TGTGCCAGCAGGGCCGGGACAGGGGGCGATTTGAACACTGAAGCTTTCTTT.

The V call is TRBV25-1, the J call TRBJ2-5; 7 bases are shared with TRBD2. J lost 1 base, V lost 2 bases, and 7 bases had no gene match. Germline V gene sequence: CDR1 MGHDK, CDR2 SYGVNS. CDR3 size: 16 residues. CDR3 nucleotides: TGTGCCAGCAGTGAACTCGCCCTAGCGGTCCAAGAGACCCAGTACTTC. As protein: CASSELALAVQETQYF.

This chain uses TRBV6-5 with TRBJ2-7; D may be TRBD2 (6 bases). V lost 2 bases, J lost 0 bases, and 11 bases lay in between. This CDR3 comprises 15 residues. The germline V gene has CDR1 MNHEY and CDR2 SVGAGI. CDR3 nucleotide sequence: TGTGCCAGCAGTTACGGGACTCTCCACTCCTACGAGCAGTACTTC. This codes for CASSYGTLHSYEQYF.

The rearrangement joins TRBV4-1 to TRBJ2-1; TRBD2 aligns across 9 bases. Trimming took 8 bases from V and 15 from J; bases not matched to a gene: 17. Germline V lookup: CDR1 MGHRA, CDR2 YSYEKL. The CDR3 spans 14 residues. The DNA for the CDR3 is TGCGCCAGCGCACAGGGTGCGGGACTAGCCAGCACGTTCTTC. Translated, it gives CASAQGAGLASTFF.

This chain's CDR3 is CASSLSLEGSYGYTF. In nucleotides, the CDR3 is TGTGCCAGTAGCCTCTCTTTAGAAGGGAGCTATGGCTACACCTTC. The rearrangement links TRBV19 to TRBJ1-2; D remains unclear. Trimming took off 6 bases at V and 4 bases at J, with 18 bases between the two ends. Germline loops: CDR1 LNHDA, CDR2 SQIVND (reference sequence). The CDR3 is 15 amino acids. Based on the CDR3 plus reference TRBV19 and TRBJ1-2, the full variable domain is DGGITQSPKYLFRKEGQNVTLSCEQNLNHDAMYWYRQDPGQGLRLIYYSQIVNDFQKGDIAEGYSVSREKKESFPLTVTSAQKNPTAFYLCASSLSLEGSYGYTFGSGTRLTVV.

The V gene is TRBV7-9, the J gene TRBJ2-1, with TRBD1 matching 7 bases. This CDR3 comprises 15 residues. With 5 bases clipped from V and 3 bases from J, the junction kept 7 bases outside the gene matches. The germline V gene encodes CDR1 SEHNR and CDR2 FQNEAQ (reference sequence). CDR3 bases: TGTGCCAGCAGCCGACAGGGAACCATCTACAATGAGCAGTTCTTC. Amino acids: CASSRQGTIYNEQFF.

V gene TRBV4-2 combines with J gene TRBJ2-1; D remains unclear. This CDR3 is 16 amino acids long. Trimming left V 0 bases short and J 6 bases short, with 15 bases between. Germline V gives CDR1 LGHNA, CDR2 YNFKEQ. In nucleotides, the CDR3 is TGTGCCAGCAGCCAAGATTCACTACTTACGGGCAATGAGCAGTTCTTC. Translated: CASSQDSLLTGNEQFF.

The chain has TRBV27 and TRBJ1-2; D call uncertain. This CDR3 contains 14 residues. The germline V gene encodes CDR1 MNHEY and CDR2 SMNVEV (reference sequence). Between the trimmed V and J ends, which lost 6 bases and 6 bases, there was a span of 17 bases. CDR3 sequence reads: CASSLGNRLDGYTF. The CDR3 bases are TGTGCCAGCAGCCTAGGAAACCGGTTGGATGGCTACACCTTC.

The chain is built from TRBV5-1 and TRBJ2-7; D unclear. The CDR3 totals 11 residues. Trimming took off 1 base at V and 7 bases at J, with 6 bases between the two ends. The germline V gene encodes CDR1 SGHRS and CDR2 YFSETQ. CDR3 coding DNA: TGCGCCAGCAGCTTGCAGGAAGAGCAGTACTTC. Encoded protein: CASSLQEEQYF.

The chain links TRBV5-1 to TRBJ1-2; D gene unclear. CDR1 and CDR2 from the germline V gene are SGHRS and YFSETQ. The CDR3 consists of 15 residues. Trimming stripped 3 bases from V and 0 bases from J, with 12 bases between. Written as DNA, the CDR3 is TGCGCCAGCAGCTCGGGAGTGAATTCTAACTATGGCTACACCTTC. Amino acid sequence: CASSSGVNSNYGYTF.

CDR3 sequence: CASSQAWDTQYF. The CDR3 coding sequence is TGTGCCAGCAGCCAGGCGTGGGATACGCAGTATTTT. The chain joins TRBV7-2 to TRBJ2-3; D not certain. V was cut by 5 bases and J by 6 bases, with 9 bases left in between. Germline CDR1 is SGHTA and CDR2 is FQGNSA. The CDR3 extends over 12 amino acids.

V and J are TRBV4-2 and TRBJ2-3, with a possible D match to TRBD2 (6 bases). Germline lookup yields CDR1 LGHNA and CDR2 YNFKEQ. The germline V and J ends were trimmed by 0 bases and 5 bases, with 21 bases remaining between them. The CDR3 runs 18 residues. The CDR3 nucleotides read TGTGCCAGCAGCCAAGATAACGGTGGGACTTTGGGGAGAGATACGCAGTATTTT. Protein sequence: CASSQDNGGTLGRDTQYF.

V usage is TRBV9 and J usage is TRBJ2-7; 12 positions agree with TRBD2. V trimming: 4 bases; J trimming: 0 bases; junction bases outside the gene matches: 2. CDR3 size: 15 residues. Germline lookup yields CDR1 SGDLS and CDR2 YYNGEE. The CDR3 spells CASSLAGGTSYEQYF. Here the CDR3 DNA reads TGTGCCAGCAGCCTAGCGGGAGGGACCTCCTACGAGCAGTACTTC. Based on the CDR3 plus reference TRBV9 and TRBJ2-7, the full variable domain is DSGVTQTPKHLITATGQRVTLRCSPRSGDLSVYWYQQSLDQGLQFLIQYYNGEERAKGNILERFSAQQFPDLHSELNLSSLELGDSALYFCASSLAGGTSYEQYFGPGTRLTVT.

The CDR3 is CASSDPRLDEQFF. The CDR3 DNA reads TGTGCCAGCAGCGACCCCCGGTTGGATGAGCAGTTCTTC. The genes are TRBV9 and TRBJ2-1; D unclear. This CDR3 comprises 13 residues. V was shortened by 3 bases and J by 8 bases, with 12 bases between the two germline ends. Germline CDR1 is SGDLS and CDR2 is YYNGEE.

The chain uses TRBV4-1 and TRBJ2-5, with a weak D call TRBD2 (6 bases). V lost 0 bases to trimming and J lost 4 bases, with 9 bases between them. CDR3 size: 14 residues. Germline V gives CDR1 MGHRA, CDR2 YSYEKL. CDR3 bases: TGCGCCAGCAGCCAAGAGGAGGGAGGAGAGACCCAGTACTTC. This gives the protein CASSQEEGGETQYF.

The gene calls are TRBV10-3 and TRBJ1-4; a possible D gene is TRBD1 (6 bases). V was shortened by 10 bases and J by 6 bases, with 12 bases between the two germline ends. This CDR3 spans 12 amino acids. Germline CDR1 is ENHRY and CDR2 is SYGVKD. The CDR3 here is CATGGADEKLFF. The CDR3 DNA reads TGTGCCACGGGGGGGGCGGATGAAAAACTGTTTTTT.

The chain combines TRBV2 with TRBJ2-5; possibly TRBD2 for D (5 bases). V lost 3 bases, J lost 8 bases, and 10 bases lay in between. This CDR3 has 12 residues. The germline gives CDR1 SNHLY, CDR2 FYNNEI. CDR3 bases: TGTGCCAGCAGTGATCGAGGGAGTACCCAGTACTTC. Protein sequence: CASSDRGSTQYF.